This T cell receptor (beta chain) comes out of a study of T cell responses to AZD1222 COVID-19 vaccine. Study-wide results and limits: Every sample of the repertoires postdated the peak T cell response. Once two AZD1222 doses were given, Spike-specific TCR breadth and depth went up. Only six individuals given AZD1222 were seropositive at baseline.

Germline CDR1 and CDR2: SNHLY and FYNNEI. J was trimmed by 2 bases and V by 4 bases; bases with no gene match: 0. This CDR3 region has 14 residues. TCRdb keeps only in-frame clones here, not all; method: immunoSEQ multiplex PCR. The table has 15,000 to 20,000 clones, under 90% seen once. In the case of this clone: Antigen specificity is unknown.

This material consisted of peripheral blood, taken 28 days after the second AZD1222 dose. The receptor's source is an adult who received the AZD1222 COVID-19 vaccine. This chain links TRBV2 with TRBJ1-5; TRBD1 aligns across 9 bases. The DNA for the CDR3 is TGTGCCAGCAGTGGGACAGGGGGCAATCAGCCCCAGCATTTT. It is translated as CASSGTGGNQPQHF.